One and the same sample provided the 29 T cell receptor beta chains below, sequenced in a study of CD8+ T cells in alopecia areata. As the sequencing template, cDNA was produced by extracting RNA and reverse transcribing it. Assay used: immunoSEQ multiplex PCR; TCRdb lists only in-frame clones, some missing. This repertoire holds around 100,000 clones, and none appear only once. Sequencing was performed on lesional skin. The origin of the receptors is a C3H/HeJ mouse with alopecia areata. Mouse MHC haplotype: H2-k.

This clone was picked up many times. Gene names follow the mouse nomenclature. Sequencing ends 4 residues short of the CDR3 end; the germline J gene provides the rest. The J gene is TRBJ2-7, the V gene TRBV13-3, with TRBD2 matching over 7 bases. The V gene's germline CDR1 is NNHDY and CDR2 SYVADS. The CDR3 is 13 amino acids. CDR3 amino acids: CASSDSTGYEQYF. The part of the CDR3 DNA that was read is TGTGCCAGCAGTGACTCGACTGGGTAT.

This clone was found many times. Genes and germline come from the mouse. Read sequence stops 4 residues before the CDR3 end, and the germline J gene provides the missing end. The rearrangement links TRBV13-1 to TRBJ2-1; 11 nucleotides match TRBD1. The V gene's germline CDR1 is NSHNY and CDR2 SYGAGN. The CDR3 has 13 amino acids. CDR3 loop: CASSRDRGTEQFF. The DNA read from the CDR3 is TGTGCCAGCAGTCGGGACAGGGGGACT.

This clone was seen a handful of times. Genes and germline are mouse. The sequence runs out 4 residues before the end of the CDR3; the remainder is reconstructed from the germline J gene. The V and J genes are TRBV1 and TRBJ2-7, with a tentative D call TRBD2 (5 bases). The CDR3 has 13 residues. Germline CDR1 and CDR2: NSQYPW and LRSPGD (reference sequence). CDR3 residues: CTCSAAGFYEQYF. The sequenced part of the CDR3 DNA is TGCACCTGCAGTGCCGCTGGGTTTTAT.

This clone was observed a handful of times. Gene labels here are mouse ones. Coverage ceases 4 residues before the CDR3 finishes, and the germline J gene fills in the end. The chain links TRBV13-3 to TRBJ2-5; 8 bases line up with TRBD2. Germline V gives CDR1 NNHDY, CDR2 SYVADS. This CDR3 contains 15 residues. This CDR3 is CASSDATGGVDTQYF. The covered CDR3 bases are TGTGCCAGCAGTGATGCTACTGGGGGAGTAGAC.

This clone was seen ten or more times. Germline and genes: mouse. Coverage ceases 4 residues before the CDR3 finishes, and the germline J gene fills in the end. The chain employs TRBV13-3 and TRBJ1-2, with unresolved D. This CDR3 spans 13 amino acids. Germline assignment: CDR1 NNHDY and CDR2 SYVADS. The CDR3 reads CASSDAKLGDYTF. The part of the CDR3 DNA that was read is TGTGCCAGCAGTGATGCGAAGCTGGGC.

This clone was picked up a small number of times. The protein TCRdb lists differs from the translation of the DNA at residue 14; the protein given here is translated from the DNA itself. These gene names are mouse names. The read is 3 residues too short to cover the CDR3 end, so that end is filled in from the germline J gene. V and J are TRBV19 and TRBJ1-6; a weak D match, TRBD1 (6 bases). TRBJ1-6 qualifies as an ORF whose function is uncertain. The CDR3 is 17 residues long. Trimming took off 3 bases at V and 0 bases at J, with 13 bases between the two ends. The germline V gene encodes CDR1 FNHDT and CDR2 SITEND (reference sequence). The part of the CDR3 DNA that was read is TGTGCCAGCAGTAACCCGGGACACCATTCCTATAATTCGCCC. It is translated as CASSNPGHHSYNSP. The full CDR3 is CASSNPGHHSYNSPLYF.

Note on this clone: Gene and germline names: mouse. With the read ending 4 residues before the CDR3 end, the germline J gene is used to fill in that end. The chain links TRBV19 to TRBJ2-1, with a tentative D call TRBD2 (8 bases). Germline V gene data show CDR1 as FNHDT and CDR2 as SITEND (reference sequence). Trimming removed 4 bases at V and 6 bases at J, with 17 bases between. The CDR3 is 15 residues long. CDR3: CASSPGGGRGAEQFF. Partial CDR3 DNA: TGTGCCAGCAGTCCAGGGGGGGGGCGCGGTGCT. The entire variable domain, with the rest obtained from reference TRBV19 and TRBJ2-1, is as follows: GGIITQTPKFLIGQEGQKLTLKCQQNFNHDTMYWYRQDSGKGLRLIYYSITENDLQKGDLSEGYDASREKKSSFSLTVTSAQKNEMAVFLCASSPGGGRGAEQFFGPGTRLTVL.

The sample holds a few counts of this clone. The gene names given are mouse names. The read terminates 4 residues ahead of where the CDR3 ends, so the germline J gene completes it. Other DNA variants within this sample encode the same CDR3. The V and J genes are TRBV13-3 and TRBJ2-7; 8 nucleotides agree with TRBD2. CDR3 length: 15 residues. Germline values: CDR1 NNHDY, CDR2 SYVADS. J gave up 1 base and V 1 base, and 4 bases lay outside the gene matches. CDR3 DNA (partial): TGTGCCAGCAGTGATCCCGGGACTGGTTCCTAT. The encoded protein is CASSDPGTGSY. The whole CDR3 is CASSDPGTGSYEQYF.

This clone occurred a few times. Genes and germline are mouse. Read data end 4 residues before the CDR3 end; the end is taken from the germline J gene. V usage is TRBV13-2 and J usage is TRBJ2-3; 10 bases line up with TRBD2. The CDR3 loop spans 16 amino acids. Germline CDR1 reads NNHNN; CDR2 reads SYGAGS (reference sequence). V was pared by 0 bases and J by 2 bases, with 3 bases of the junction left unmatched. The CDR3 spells CASGDAGGALAETLYF. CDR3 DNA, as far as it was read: TGTGCCAGCGGTGATGCTGGGGGGGCGCTTGCAGAA.

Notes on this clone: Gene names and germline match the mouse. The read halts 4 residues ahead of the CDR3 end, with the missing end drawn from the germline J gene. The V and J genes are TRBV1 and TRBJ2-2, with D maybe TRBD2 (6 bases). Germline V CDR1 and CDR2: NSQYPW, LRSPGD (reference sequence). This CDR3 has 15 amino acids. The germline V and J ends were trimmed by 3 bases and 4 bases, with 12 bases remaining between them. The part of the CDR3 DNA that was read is TGCACCTGCAGTGCCTGGGGCAAAACCACCGGG. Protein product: CTCSAWGKTTG. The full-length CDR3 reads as CTCSAWGKTTGQLYF.

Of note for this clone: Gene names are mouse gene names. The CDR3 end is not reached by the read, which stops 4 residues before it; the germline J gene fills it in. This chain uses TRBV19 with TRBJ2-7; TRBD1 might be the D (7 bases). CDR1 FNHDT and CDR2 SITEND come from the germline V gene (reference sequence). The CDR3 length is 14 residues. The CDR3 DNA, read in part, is TGTGCCAGCAGTATAGAGAGGGGGCGATAT. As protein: CASSIERGRY. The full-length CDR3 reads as CASSIERGRYEQYF.

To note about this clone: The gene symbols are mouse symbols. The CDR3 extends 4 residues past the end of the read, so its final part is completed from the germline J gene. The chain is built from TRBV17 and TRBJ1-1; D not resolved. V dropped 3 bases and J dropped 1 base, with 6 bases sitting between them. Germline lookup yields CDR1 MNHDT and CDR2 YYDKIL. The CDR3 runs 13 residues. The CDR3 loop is CASSRMGNTEVFF. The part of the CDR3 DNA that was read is TGTGCTAGCAGTAGGATGGGGAACACA.

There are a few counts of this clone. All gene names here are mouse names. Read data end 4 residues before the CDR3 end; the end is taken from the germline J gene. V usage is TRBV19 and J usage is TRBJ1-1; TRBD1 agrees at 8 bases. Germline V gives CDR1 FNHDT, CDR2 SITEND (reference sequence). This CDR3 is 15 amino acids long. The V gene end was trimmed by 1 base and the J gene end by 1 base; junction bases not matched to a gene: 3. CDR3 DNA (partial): TGTGCCAGCAGTATAAGACAGGGGATAAACACA. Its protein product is CASSIRQGINT. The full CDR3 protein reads CASSIRQGINTEVFF.

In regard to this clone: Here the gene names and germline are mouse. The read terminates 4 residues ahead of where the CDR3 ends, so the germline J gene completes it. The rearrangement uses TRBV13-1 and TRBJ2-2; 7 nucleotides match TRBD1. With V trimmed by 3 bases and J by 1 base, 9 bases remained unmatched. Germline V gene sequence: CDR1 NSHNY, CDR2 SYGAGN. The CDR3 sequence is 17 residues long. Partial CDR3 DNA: TGTGCCAGCAGTGTCTACAGGGGAATGGTAAACACCGGG. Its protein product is CASSVYRGMVNTG. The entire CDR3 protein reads CASSVYRGMVNTGQLYF.

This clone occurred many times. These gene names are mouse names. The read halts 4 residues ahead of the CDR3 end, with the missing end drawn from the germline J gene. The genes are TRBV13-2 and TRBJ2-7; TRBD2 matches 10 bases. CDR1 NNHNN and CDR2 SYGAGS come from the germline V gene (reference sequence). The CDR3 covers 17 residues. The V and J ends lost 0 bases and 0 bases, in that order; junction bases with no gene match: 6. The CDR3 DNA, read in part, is TGTGCCAGCGGTGATGCACAGACTGGGGGGAGCTCCTAT. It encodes CASGDAQTGGSSY. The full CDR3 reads CASGDAQTGGSSYEQYF.

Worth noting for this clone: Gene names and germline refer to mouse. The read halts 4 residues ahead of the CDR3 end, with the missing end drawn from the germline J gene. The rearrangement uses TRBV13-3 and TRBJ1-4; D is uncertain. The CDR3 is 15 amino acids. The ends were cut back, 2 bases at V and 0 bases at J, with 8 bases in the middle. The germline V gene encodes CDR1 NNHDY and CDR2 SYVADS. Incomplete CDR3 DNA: TGTGCCAGCAGTGAAGTGGTCATTTCCAACGAA. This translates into CASSEVVISNE. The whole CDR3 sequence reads CASSEVVISNERLFF.

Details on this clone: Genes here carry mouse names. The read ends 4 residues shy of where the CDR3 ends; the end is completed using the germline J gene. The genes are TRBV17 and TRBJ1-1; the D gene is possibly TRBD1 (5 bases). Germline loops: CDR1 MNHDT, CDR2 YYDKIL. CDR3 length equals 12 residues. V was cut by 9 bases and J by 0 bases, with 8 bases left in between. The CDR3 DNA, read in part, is TGTGCTAGTGGACAAGCAAACACA. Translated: CASGQANT. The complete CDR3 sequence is CASGQANTEVFF.

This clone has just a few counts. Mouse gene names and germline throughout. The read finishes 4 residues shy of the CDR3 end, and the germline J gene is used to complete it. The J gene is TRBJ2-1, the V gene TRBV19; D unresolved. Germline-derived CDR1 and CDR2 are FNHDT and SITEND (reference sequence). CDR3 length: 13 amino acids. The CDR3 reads CASSIGVWAEQFF. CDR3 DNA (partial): TGTGCCAGCAGTATTGGAGTCTGGGCT.

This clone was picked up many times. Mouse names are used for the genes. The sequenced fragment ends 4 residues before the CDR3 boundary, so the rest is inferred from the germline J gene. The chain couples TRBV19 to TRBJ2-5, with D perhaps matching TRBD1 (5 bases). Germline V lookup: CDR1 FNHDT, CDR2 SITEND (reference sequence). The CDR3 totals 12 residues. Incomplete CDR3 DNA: TGTGCCAGCAGTATATCAGGGGAC. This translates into CASSISGD. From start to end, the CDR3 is CASSISGDTQYF.

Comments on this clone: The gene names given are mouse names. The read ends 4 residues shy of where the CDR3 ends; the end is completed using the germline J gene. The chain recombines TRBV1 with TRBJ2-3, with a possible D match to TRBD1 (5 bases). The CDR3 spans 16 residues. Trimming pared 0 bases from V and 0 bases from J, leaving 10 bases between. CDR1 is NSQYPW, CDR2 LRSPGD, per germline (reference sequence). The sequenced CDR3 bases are TGCACCTGCAGTGCAGAGTGGACATCTAGTGCAGAA. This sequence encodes CTCSAEWTSSAE. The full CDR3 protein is CTCSAEWTSSAETLYF.

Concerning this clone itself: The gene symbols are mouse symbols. CDR3 DNA (partial): TGTGCCAGCAGTGATGTGGGGGAGGGAGGTGCAGAA. This codes for CASSDVGEGGAE. The whole CDR3 sequence is CASSDVGEGGAETLYF. The J gene is TRBJ2-3, the V gene TRBV13-1, with D perhaps TRBD2 (6 bases). Read data end 4 residues before the CDR3 end; the end is taken from the germline J gene. Trimming pared 0 bases from V and 1 base from J, leaving 12 bases between. This CDR3 contains 16 residues. CDR1 NSHNY and CDR2 SYGAGN come from the germline V gene.

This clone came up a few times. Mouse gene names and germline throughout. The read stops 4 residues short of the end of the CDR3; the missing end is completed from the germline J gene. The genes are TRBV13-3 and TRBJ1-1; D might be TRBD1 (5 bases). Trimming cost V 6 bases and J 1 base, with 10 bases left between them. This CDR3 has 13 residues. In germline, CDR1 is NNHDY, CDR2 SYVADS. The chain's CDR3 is CASTATENTEVFF. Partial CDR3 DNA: TGTGCCAGCACCGCGACAGAAAACACA.

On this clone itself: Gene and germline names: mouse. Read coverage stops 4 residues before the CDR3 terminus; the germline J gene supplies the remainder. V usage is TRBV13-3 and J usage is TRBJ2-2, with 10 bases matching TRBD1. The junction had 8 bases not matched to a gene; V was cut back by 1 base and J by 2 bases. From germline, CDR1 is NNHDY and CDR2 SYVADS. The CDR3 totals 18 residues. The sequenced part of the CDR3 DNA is TGTGCCAGCAGTGATCAGGACAGGGGGATGGGGAACACCGGG. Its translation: CASSDQDRGMGNTG. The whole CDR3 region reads CASSDQDRGMGNTGQLYF. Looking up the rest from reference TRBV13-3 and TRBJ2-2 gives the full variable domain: EAAVTQSPRSKVAVTGGKVTLSCHQTNNHDYMYWYRQDTGHGLRLIHYSYVADSTEKGDIPDGYKASRPSQENFSLILELASLSQTAVYFCASSDQDRGMGNTGQLYFGEGSKLTVL.

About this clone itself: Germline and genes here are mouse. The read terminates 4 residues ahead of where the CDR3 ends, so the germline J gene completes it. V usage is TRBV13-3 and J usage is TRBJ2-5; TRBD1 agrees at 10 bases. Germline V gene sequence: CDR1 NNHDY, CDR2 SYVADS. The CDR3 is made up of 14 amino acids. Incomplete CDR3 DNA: TGTGCCAGCAGTCCGGGACAGGGGATGGAC. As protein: CASSPGQGMD. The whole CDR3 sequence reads CASSPGQGMDTQYF.

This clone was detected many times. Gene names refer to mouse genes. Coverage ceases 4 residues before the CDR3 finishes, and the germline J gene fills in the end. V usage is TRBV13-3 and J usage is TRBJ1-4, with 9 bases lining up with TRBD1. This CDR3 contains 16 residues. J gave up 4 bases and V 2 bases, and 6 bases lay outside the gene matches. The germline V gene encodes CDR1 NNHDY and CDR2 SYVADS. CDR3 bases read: TGTGCCAGCAGTGAAGACAGGGGGGGTGGCAACGAA. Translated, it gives CASSEDRGGGNE. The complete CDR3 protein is CASSEDRGGGNERLFF.

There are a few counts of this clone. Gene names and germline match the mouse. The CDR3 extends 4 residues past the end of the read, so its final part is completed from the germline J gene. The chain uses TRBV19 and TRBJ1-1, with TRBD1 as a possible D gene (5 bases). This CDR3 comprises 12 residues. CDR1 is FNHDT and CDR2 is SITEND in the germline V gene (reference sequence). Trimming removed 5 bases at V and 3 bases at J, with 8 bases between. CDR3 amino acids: CASRKTDTEVFF. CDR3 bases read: TGTGCCAGCAGAAAGACAGACACA.

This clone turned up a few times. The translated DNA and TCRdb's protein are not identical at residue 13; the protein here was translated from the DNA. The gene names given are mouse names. The chain's CDR3 is CASSPRQFYSGNTLYF. Incomplete CDR3 DNA: TGTGCTAGCAGTCCCCGACAGTTCTATTCTGGAAATACG. The chain joins TRBV17 to TRBJ1-3; D is possibly TRBD1 (5 bases). Coverage ceases 3 residues before the CDR3 finishes, and the germline J gene fills in the end. V was cut by 5 bases and J by 0 bases, with 14 bases left in between. Germline assignment: CDR1 MNHDT and CDR2 YYDKIL. CDR3 length equals 16 residues.

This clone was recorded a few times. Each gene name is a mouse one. The covered CDR3 bases are TGTGCCAGCAGTGCGACAGCTTATGCT. The encoded protein is CASSATAYA. From start to end, the CDR3 is CASSATAYAEQFF. J is TRBJ2-1 and V is TRBV13-3; D possibly corresponds to TRBD1 (5 bases). The read halts 4 residues ahead of the CDR3 end, with the missing end drawn from the germline J gene. V lost 3 bases and J lost 4, with 8 bases in between. There are 13 residues in the CDR3. From germline, CDR1 is NNHDY and CDR2 SYVADS.

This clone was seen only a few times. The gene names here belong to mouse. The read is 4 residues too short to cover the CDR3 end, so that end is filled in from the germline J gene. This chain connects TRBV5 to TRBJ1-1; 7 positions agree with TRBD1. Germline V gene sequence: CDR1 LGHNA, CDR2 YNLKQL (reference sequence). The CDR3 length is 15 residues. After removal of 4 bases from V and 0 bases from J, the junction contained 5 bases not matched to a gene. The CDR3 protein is CASSPRQGTNTEVFF. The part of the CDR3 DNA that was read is TGTGCCAGCAGCCCCCGACAGGGAACAAACACA.